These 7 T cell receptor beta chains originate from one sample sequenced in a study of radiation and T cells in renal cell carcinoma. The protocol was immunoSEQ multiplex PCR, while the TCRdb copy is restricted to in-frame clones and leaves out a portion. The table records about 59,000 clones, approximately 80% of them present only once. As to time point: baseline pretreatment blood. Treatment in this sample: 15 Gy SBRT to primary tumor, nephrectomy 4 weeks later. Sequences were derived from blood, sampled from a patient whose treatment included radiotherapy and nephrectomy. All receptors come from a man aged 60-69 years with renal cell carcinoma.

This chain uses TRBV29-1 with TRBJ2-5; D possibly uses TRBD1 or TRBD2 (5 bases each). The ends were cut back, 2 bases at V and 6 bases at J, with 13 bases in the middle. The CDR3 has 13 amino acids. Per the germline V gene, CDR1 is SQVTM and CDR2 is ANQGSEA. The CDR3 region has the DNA TGCAGCGTTGAATACTTCGGGGCCCAGACCCAGTACTTC. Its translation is CSVEYFGAQTQYF.

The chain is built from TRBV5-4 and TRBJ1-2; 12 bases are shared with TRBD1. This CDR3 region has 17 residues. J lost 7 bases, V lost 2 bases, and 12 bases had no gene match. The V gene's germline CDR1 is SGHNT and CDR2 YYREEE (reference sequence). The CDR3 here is CASSFWQRDRGQGGYTF. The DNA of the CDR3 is TGTGCCAGCAGCTTTTGGCAAAGGGACAGGGGGCAGGGTGGCTACACCTTC.

The CDR3 DNA reads TGTGCCAGCAGCTACACAGGGGCGGAAGGCTACACCTTC. Protein sequence: CASSYTGAEGYTF. This chain connects TRBV7-6 to TRBJ1-2; 7 bases map to TRBD1. V was clipped by 4 bases and J by 8 bases; unmatched bases: 7. This CDR3 comprises 13 residues. The germline CDR1 and CDR2 sequences are SGHVS and FNYEAQ. Variable domain in full (rest from reference TRBV7-6 and TRBJ1-2): GAGVSQSPRYKVTKRGQDVALRCDPISGHVSLYWYRQALGQGPEFLTYFNYEAQQDKSGLPNDRFSAERPEGSISTLTIQRTEQRDSAMYRCASSYTGAEGYTFGSGTRLTVV.

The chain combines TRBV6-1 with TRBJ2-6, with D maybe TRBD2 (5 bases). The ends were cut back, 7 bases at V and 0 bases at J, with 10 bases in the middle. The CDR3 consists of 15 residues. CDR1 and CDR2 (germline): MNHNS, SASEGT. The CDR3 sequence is CASTEDDSGANVLTF. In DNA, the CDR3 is TGTGCCAGCACGGAGGACGACTCTGGGGCCAACGTCCTGACTTTC.

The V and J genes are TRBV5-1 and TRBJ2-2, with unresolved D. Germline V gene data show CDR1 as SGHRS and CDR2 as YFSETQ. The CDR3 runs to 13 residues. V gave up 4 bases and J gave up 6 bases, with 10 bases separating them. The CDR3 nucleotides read TGCGCCAGCAGCGATGTACCGGCCGGGGAGCTGTTTTTT. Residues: CASSDVPAGELFF. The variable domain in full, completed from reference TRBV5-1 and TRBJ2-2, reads KAGVTQTPRYLIKTRGQQVTLSCSPISGHRSVSWYQQTPGQGLQFLFEYFSETQRNKGNFPGRFSGRQFSNSRSEMNVSTLELGDSALYLCASSDVPAGELFFGEGSRLTVL.

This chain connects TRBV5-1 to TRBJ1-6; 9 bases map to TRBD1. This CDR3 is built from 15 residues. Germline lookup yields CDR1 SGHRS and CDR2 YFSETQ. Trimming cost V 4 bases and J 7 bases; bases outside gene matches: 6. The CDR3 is CASSGRTGENSPLHF. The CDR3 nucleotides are TGCGCCAGCAGCGGAAGGACAGGGGAGAATTCACCCCTCCACTTT.

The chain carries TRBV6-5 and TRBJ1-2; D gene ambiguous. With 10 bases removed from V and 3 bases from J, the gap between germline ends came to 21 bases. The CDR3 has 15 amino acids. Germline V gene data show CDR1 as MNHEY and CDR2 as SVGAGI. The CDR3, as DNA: TGTGCCACCCTCCGGCCGGGATCCTCCTACTATGGCTACACCTTC. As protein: CATLRPGSSYYGYTF.